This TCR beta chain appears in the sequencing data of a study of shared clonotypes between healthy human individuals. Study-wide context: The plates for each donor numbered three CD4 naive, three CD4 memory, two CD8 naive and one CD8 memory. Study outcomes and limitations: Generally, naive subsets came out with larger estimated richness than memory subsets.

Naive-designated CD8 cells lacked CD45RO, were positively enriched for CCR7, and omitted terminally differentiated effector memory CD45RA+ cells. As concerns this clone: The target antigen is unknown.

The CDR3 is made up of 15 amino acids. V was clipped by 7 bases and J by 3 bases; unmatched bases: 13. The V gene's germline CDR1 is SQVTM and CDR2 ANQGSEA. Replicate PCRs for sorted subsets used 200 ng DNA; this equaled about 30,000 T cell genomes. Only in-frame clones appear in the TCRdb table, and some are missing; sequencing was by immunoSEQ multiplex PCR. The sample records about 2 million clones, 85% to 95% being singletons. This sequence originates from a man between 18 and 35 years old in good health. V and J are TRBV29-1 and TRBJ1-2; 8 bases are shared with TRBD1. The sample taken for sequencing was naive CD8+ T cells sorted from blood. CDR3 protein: CSAIPPGTGHYGYTF. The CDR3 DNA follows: TGCAGCGCCATTCCTCCCGGGACAGGACACTATGGCTACACCTTC.